This paragraph reports one T cell receptor (beta chain). What it binds is unknown. This specimen comes from a study of T-cell memory formation after mild COVID-19. For the study at large: TCR clustering was largely donor specific.

Study conclusions and caveats: Shrinking CD4+ clones resided mostly in CM and EM, and CD8+ ones in EMRA. Contracting clones, day 15 to 85, had balanced CD4/CD8, and later expanders favored CD4+. SARS-CoV-2 specificity of second-wave clones peaking day 37 was unconfirmed.

TCRdb analysed the 5' RACE reads with MiXCR anew, one entry per CDR3 protein. The sample has fewer than 650,000 distinct CDR3 sequences, around a sixth seen once. This CDR3 is 13 amino acids long. Trimming took off 7 bases at V and 3 bases at J, with 13 bases between the two ends. Germline CDR1 is LNHDA and CDR2 is SQIVND (reference sequence). The source of this sequence is an adult woman who had mild COVID-19 (a few samples of this study predate the infection). Cell type and time point are not known. This sequence joins TRBV19 and TRBJ2-7; D is uncertain. Sequenced: PBMCs or a T cell subset sorted from them (not recorded which). As DNA, the CDR3 is TGTGCCAGTAAACCCCCGAACGGCTACGAGCAGTACTTC. It specifies CASKPPNGYEQYF.